This T cell receptor (beta chain) stems from a study of T cell changes during pregnancy in multiple sclerosis. Trimming removed 6 bases from V and 5 bases from J, with 17 bases in between. The CDR3 is 14 amino acids. Germline V gene sequence: CDR1 MNHNS, CDR2 SASEGT. Generated by immunoSEQ multiplex PCR, the TCRdb table keeps only in-frame clones and is missing some. The sample contains tens of thousands of clones, 80% to 95% of which appear only once. This rearrangement joins TRBV6-1 to TRBJ2-7, with a weak D call TRBD1 (6 bases). The sample was CD4+ T cells from peripheral blood mononuclear cells, taken in the third trimester of pregnancy. The sequence was obtained from a female donor with multiple sclerosis, enrolled in a pregnancy study. The CDR3 coding sequence is TGTGCCAGCAGCGCTTCAACCCCAGGGGACGAGCAGTACTTC. It codes for CASSASTPGDEQYF.